This TCR beta chain was identified in a study of shared clonotypes between healthy human individuals. Whole-study results and caveats: An anticipated effect of sequencing depth on clonotype sharing among donors was recognized.

Each subset's genomic DNA was shared equally among a number of immunoSEQ plates. In the sorted-subset replicate PCRs, 150 to 250 ng DNA, 25,000 to 30,000 T cell genomes, was used. The table came from immunoSEQ multiplex PCR; TCRdb's copy has only in-frame clones and leaves some out. This repertoire shows about 800,000 clones, around 96% found once; its top ten account for roughly 0.23%. Germline V gene data show CDR1 as SGHDN and CDR2 as FVKESK. The CDR3 totals 15 residues. V was cut by 5 bases and J by 4 bases, with 17 bases left in between. The naive CD8 population came from CD45RO-negative cells selected for CCR7, without terminally differentiated effector memory CD45RA+ cells. Remarks on this clone: The antigen is unknown.

The material sequenced was naive CD8+ T cells sorted from blood. This receptor was taken from a man aged 25 to 40 in good health. The chain is built from TRBV14 and TRBJ1-1; maybe TRBD1 (5 bases). The CDR3 loop is CASSGWVSGGTEAFF. The CDR3 nucleotides are TGTGCCAGCAGCGGTTGGGTCTCTGGGGGCACTGAAGCTTTCTTT.